This entry lists 29 T cell receptor beta chains sequenced from one sample in a study of OX40 agonist ivuxolimab in advanced cancers. Clones were sequenced by immunoSEQ multiplex PCR, and TCRdb holds only the in-frame ones, with some missing. This repertoire shows more than 60,000 clones, about 88% found once; its top ten account for about 0.35%. The sample was CD4+ or CD8+ T cells sorted from blood, taken in a trial of the OX40 agonist ivuxolimab. The receptors originated from an adult with an advanced solid tumor such as melanoma, head and neck, liver or kidney cancer.

This clone was counted a single time. The chain couples TRBV28 to TRBJ2-1, with 11 bases aligning to TRBD1. The CDR3 contains 15 residues. CDR1 is MDHEN, CDR2 SYDVKM, per germline. V trimming: 4 bases; J trimming: 6 bases; junction bases outside the gene matches: 5. The CDR3 nucleotides are TGTGCCAGCAGTTCCGGACAGGGGGCTGGCAATGAGCAGTTCTTC. This encodes CASSSGQGAGNEQFF.

This clone occurred a few times. The rearrangement uses TRBV10-3 and TRBJ1-2; D unclear. Germline-derived CDR1 and CDR2 are ENHRY and SYGVKD. The CDR3 has 14 amino acids. The ends were cut back, 2 bases at V and 2 bases at J, with 9 bases in the middle. The CDR3 loop is CAISESTENYGYTF. CDR3 coding DNA: TGTGCCATCAGTGAGAGTACGGAGAACTATGGCTACACCTTC.

The chain carries TRBV30 and TRBJ1-6, with a weak D call TRBD1 (5 bases). CDR1 and CDR2 (germline): GTSNPN, SVGIG (reference sequence). The CDR3 runs to 13 residues. Trimming took off 8 bases at V and 7 bases at J, with 15 bases between the two ends. The CDR3 DNA follows: TGTGCCGGGGGGGGACGGTGGAATTCACCCCTCCACTTT. Translation: CAGGGRWNSPLHF.

The chain recombines TRBV29-1 with TRBJ2-5; D perhaps matches TRBD2 (7 bases). Germline V gene sequence: CDR1 SQVTM, CDR2 ANQGSEA. CDR3 size: 13 residues. V lost 7 bases and J 2 bases, leaving 14 bases between the germline ends. CDR3 sequence reads: CSGRRGQQETQYF. CDR3 nucleotides: TGCAGCGGGCGGCGGGGGCAACAAGAGACCCAGTACTTC.

The rearrangement joins TRBV7-2 to TRBJ2-7, with 8 positions matching TRBD2. In germline, CDR1 is SGHTA, CDR2 FQGNSA. The J segment lost 4 bases and the V segment lost 1 base, leaving 6 bases of the junction unmatched. CDR3 length equals 15 residues. The CDR3 loop reads CASSLGAGGPYEQYF. The CDR3 region has the DNA TGTGCCAGCAGCTTAGGGGCGGGAGGCCCATACGAGCAGTACTTC.

This clone was detected only a few times. J is TRBJ1-6 and V is TRBV19; no clear D gene. This CDR3 contains 13 residues. The germline V gene has CDR1 LNHDA and CDR2 SQIVND (reference sequence). V was clipped by 6 bases and J by 9 bases, with 12 bases between them. The CDR3 loop is CASSPVFGSPLHF. CDR3 nucleotide sequence: TGTGCCAGTAGCCCGGTCTTCGGTTCACCCCTCCACTTT.

The chain joins TRBV5-6 to TRBJ1-5, with 7 bases lining up with TRBD1. The CDR3 length is 15 residues. V was clipped by 6 bases and J by 1 base; unmatched bases: 7. Looked up from germline, CDR1 is SGHDT and CDR2 is YYEEEE. CDR3 amino acids: CASNQQGYSNQPQHF. CDR3 coding DNA: TGTGCCAGCAACCAACAGGGGTACAGCAATCAGCCCCAGCATTTT.

The chain joins TRBV5-1 to TRBJ2-1; 11 nucleotides agree with TRBD2. CDR1 is SGHRS and CDR2 is YFSETQ in the germline V gene. There are 17 residues in the CDR3. V lost 0 bases and J lost 3; bases outside the gene matches: 5. Here the CDR3 DNA reads TGCGCCAGCAGCTTGGATCCAGGACTAGCGGGCTACAATGAGCAGTTCTTC. Translation: CASSLDPGLAGYNEQFF.

This clone was observed once. The chain employs TRBV30 and TRBJ2-1; 8 bases align to TRBD2. This CDR3 has 15 amino acids. CDR1 and CDR2 from the germline V gene are GTSNPN and SVGIG (reference sequence). V was pared by 0 bases and J by 4 bases, with 5 bases of the junction left unmatched. CDR3 in amino acids: CAWSVRASGYNEQFF. The CDR3, as DNA: TGTGCCTGGAGTGTACGGGCTAGCGGGTACAATGAGCAGTTCTTC.

V gene TRBV28 combines with J gene TRBJ1-5; no firm D call. The CDR3 has 10 amino acids. Germline V gene lookup returns CDR1 MDHEN and CDR2 SYDVKM. Trimming took 6 bases from V and 8 from J, leaving 5 bases between them. Here the CDR3 reads CASSWEPQHF. CDR3 DNA: TGTGCCAGCAGCTGGGAGCCCCAGCATTTT.

The V and J genes are TRBV19 and TRBJ1-1, with 9 bases aligning to TRBD1. Germline loops: CDR1 LNHDA, CDR2 SQIVND (reference sequence). Germline trimming cut 6 bases from V and 1 base from J; bases unmatched to any gene: 3. The CDR3 runs 14 residues. CDR3 region: CASSMDRGNTEAFF. The CDR3 nucleotides are TGTGCCAGTAGCATGGACAGGGGGAACACTGAAGCTTTCTTT.

V is TRBV19 and J is TRBJ1-6; D is uncertain. Germline-derived CDR1 and CDR2 are LNHDA and SQIVND (reference sequence). CDR3 length: 12 amino acids. V dropped 4 bases and J dropped 14 bases, with 12 bases sitting between them. CDR3 nucleotides: TGTGCCAGTAGTAACCGCGCTTCGTCCCTCCACTTT. Translated, it gives CASSNRASSLHF.

This chain joins TRBV5-1 and TRBJ2-1; tentatively, D is TRBD2 (5 bases). V gave up 0 bases and J gave up 7 bases, with 14 bases separating them. Germline V gene data show CDR1 as SGHRS and CDR2 as YFSETQ. There are 15 residues in the CDR3. The CDR3 bases are TGCGCCAGCAGCTTGGGTGCGGGCCTCGGAAATGAGCAGTTCTTC. This translates into CASSLGAGLGNEQFF.

The chain links TRBV19 to TRBJ2-7, with TRBD1 matching over 7 bases. CDR1 is LNHDA and CDR2 is SQIVND in the germline V gene (reference sequence). The CDR3 runs 12 residues. The ends lost 3 bases at V and 9 bases at J; junction bases unmatched: 5. The CDR3 here is CASSIQGGRQYF. CDR3 nucleotide sequence: TGTGCCAGTAGTATCCAAGGGGGCCGGCAGTACTTC.

This clone was seen more than once but under ten times. The genes are TRBV19 and TRBJ2-7; TRBD2 might be the D (5 bases). The CDR3 contains 15 residues. V lost 6 bases and J lost 6, with 21 bases in between. The germline gives CDR1 LNHDA, CDR2 SQIVND (reference sequence). The CDR3 nucleotides are TGTGCCAGTAGCCTCGGAGGACCCCCGGCAGGCGAGCAGTACTTC. It translates to CASSLGGPPAGEQYF.

The chain uses TRBV2 and TRBJ1-4, with 10 bases identical to TRBD1. Germline V gene data show CDR1 as SNHLY and CDR2 as FYNNEI. Losses at the gene ends were 6 bases for V and 8 bases for J; bases not matched to a gene: 9. The CDR3 loop spans 15 amino acids. For the CDR3, the DNA is TGTGCCAGCAGCCAACGACAGGGGGCGTGGGAAAAACTGTTTTTT. Translating it yields CASSQRQGAWEKLFF.

The J gene is TRBJ2-3, the V gene TRBV7-2; D is unclear. The V end lost 5 bases, the J end lost 5 bases, and 17 bases lay between the germline ends. CDR1 is SGHTA, CDR2 FQGNSA, per germline. The CDR3 has 15 residues. The CDR3 is CASSRFWGFQDTQYF. Here the CDR3 DNA reads TGTGCCAGCAGCCGATTTTGGGGTTTTCAAGATACGCAGTATTTT.

V usage is TRBV19 and J usage is TRBJ2-1, with TRBD1 identical over 7 bases. With V trimmed by 1 base and J by 16 bases, 10 bases remained unmatched. This CDR3 region has 13 residues. Germline-derived CDR1 and CDR2 are LNHDA and SQIVND (reference sequence). DNA of the CDR3: TGTGCCAGTAGTATAGTTGGGGGACAGTTTATCTTCTTC. Amino acids: CASSIVGGQFIFF.

The chain couples TRBV9 to TRBJ2-7; D possibly matches TRBD1 or TRBD2 (5 bases each). Trimming shortened V by 0 bases and J by 4 bases, and 11 bases separated the two germline ends. This CDR3 region has 14 residues. Germline CDR1 SGDLS, CDR2 YYNGEE. The CDR3 nucleotides read TGTGCCAGCAGCGTAGGGCAGGGAGAATACGAGCAGTACTTC. Encoded protein: CASSVGQGEYEQYF. Variable domain in full (rest from reference TRBV9 and TRBJ2-7): DSGVTQTPKHLITATGQRVTLRCSPRSGDLSVYWYQQSLDQGLQFLIQYYNGEERAKGNILERFSAQQFPDLHSELNLSSLELGDSALYFCASSVGQGEYEQYFGPGTRLTVT.

The rearrangement joins TRBV28 to TRBJ2-3; D not resolved. Trimming took off 8 bases at V and 2 bases at J, with 11 bases between the two ends. Germline V gene sequence: CDR1 MDHEN, CDR2 SYDVKM. This CDR3 comprises 13 residues. For the CDR3, the DNA is TGTGCCAGCCGTCCGGACCCCACAGATACGCAGTATTTT. Translation: CASRPDPTDTQYF. The entire variable domain, with the rest obtained from reference TRBV28 and TRBJ2-3, is as follows: DVKVTQSSRYLVKRTGEKVFLECVQDMDHENMFWYRQDPGLGLRLIYFSYDVKMKEKGDIPEGYSVSREKKERFSLILESASTNQTSMYLCASRPDPTDTQYFGPGTRLTVL.

In nucleotides, the CDR3 is TGTGCCAGCAGTGGAGACAGCTCCTACAATGAGCAGTTCTTC. It yields the protein CASSGDSSYNEQFF. The rearrangement links TRBV6-4 to TRBJ2-1, with D perhaps TRBD1 (5 bases). The CDR3 is 14 residues long. In germline, CDR1 is MRHNA, CDR2 SNTAGT. V was cut by 4 bases and J by 0 bases, with 7 bases left in between.

The gene calls are TRBV11-2 and TRBJ2-1, with D unclear. Germline CDR1 is SGHAT and CDR2 is FQNNGV. The CDR3 runs 15 residues. Between the trimmed V and J ends, which lost 5 bases and 0 bases, there was a span of 11 bases. The CDR3 region has the DNA TGTGCCAGCAGCCCACTCCACAGCTCCTACAATGAGCAGTTCTTC. Protein sequence: CASSPLHSSYNEQFF.

This clone occurred a few times. The chain combines TRBV18 with TRBJ2-1, with 9 bases that match TRBD2. Germline lookup yields CDR1 KGHSH and CDR2 LQKENI. V was pared by 2 bases and J by 8 bases, with 7 bases of the junction left unmatched. This CDR3 spans 15 amino acids. CDR3 residues: CASSPASGGSYEQFF. The CDR3 DNA reads as TGTGCCAGCTCACCAGCCAGCGGGGGGTCATATGAGCAGTTCTTC.

V usage is TRBV27 and J usage is TRBJ2-7; 10 bases are shared with TRBD1. Germline assignment: CDR1 MNHEY and CDR2 SMNVEV (reference sequence). The CDR3 contains 17 residues. Trimming at V came to 5 bases and at J to 5 bases, leaving 15 bases not matched to a gene. The CDR3 sequence: CASSQRVPGTGVHEQYF. The DNA for the CDR3 is TGTGCCAGCAGTCAAAGGGTGCCCGGGACAGGGGTCCACGAGCAGTACTTC.

The chain combines TRBV27 with TRBJ2-1; D gene uncertain. Germline V gene sequence: CDR1 MNHEY, CDR2 SMNVEV (reference sequence). Trimming removed 6 bases at V and 0 bases at J, with 9 bases between. The CDR3 extends over 14 amino acids. Written as DNA, the CDR3 is TGTGCCAGCAGGATGCGAGGCTCCTACAATGAGCAGTTCTTC. It codes for CASRMRGSYNEQFF.

The chain carries TRBV29-1 and TRBJ1-5; 8 nucleotides match TRBD1. CDR3 size: 12 residues. V dropped 8 bases and J dropped 9; count of bases not matched to a gene: 9. CDR1 and CDR2 from the germline V gene are SQVTM and ANQGSEA. The DNA for the CDR3 is TGCAGCCAGCGACAGGGGTGGTTGCCCCAGCATTTT. It encodes CSQRQGWLPQHF.

V usage is TRBV6-5 and J usage is TRBJ1-5; a possible D gene is TRBD1 (6 bases). In germline, CDR1 is MNHEY, CDR2 SVGAGI. This CDR3 region has 16 residues. Trimming removed 4 bases from V and 4 bases from J, with 17 bases in between. In nucleotides, the CDR3 is TGTGCCAGCAGTTCCCGAGCCCCAGGGGAAAATCAGCCCCAGCATTTT. Its protein product is CASSSRAPGENQPQHF.

V and J are TRBV5-1 and TRBJ1-2; D is ambiguous. The CDR3 has 15 amino acids. Germline CDR1 and CDR2: SGHRS and YFSETQ. Trimming took off 5 bases at V and 0 bases at J, with 14 bases between the two ends. The DNA for the CDR3 is TGCGCCAGCAGTGAGGATGCGGAATCTAACTATGGCTACACCTTC. Protein sequence: CASSEDAESNYGYTF. Using reference TRBV5-1 and TRBJ1-2 for the parts outside the CDR3, the full variable domain is KAGVTQTPRYLIKTRGQQVTLSCSPISGHRSVSWYQQTPGQGLQFLFEYFSETQRNKGNFPGRFSGRQFSNSRSEMNVSTLELGDSALYLCASSEDAESNYGYTFGSGTRLTVV.

The chain uses TRBV7-2 and TRBJ2-2, with D maybe TRBD2 (5 bases). This CDR3 region has 15 residues. The germline gives CDR1 SGHTA, CDR2 FQGNSA. V lost 2 bases and J lost 3, with 10 bases in between. The CDR3 sequence is CASSLMTGYTGELFF. CDR3 nucleotide sequence: TGTGCCAGCAGCTTAATGACGGGATACACCGGGGAGCTGTTTTTT.